This T cell receptor (beta chain) was identified during a study of T-cell memory formation after mild COVID-19. Broader study findings: Contracting CD4+ clones sat mainly in CM and EM; CD8+ in EMRA.

TCRdb reprocessed the 5' RACE reads via MiXCR and lists one record per CDR3 protein. The sample lists 580,000 or so distinct CDR3 sequences; around 16% were seen once. Trimming took 6 bases from V and 3 from J, leaving 9 bases between them. The CDR3 covers 14 residues. Concerning this clonotype: What it binds is not known.

This TCR derives from an adult woman who had mild COVID-19 (a few samples of this study predate the infection). Cell type and time point are not known. Sequenced input: PBMCs or a T cell subset sorted from them (not recorded which). This chain uses TRBV12-3 or TRBV12-4 with TRBJ1-6, with D unclear. CDR3 loop: CASSNTYYNSPLHF. Written as DNA, the CDR3 is TGTGCCAGCAGCAACACATACTATAATTCACCCCTCCACTTT.